Here is one T cell receptor beta chain with its context. The sample is drawn from a study of T cell changes during pregnancy in multiple sclerosis. Data came from immunoSEQ multiplex PCR; TCRdb stores just in-frame clones and leaves some out. The profile shows roughly 63,000 clones, 85% to 95% of them singletons. Losses at the gene ends were 6 bases for V and 7 bases for J; bases not matched to a gene: 5. This CDR3 spans 13 amino acids. Germline V gene sequence: CDR1 MGHRA, CDR2 YSYEKL. This specimen consisted of CD8+ T cells from peripheral blood mononuclear cells, obtained in the second trimester of pregnancy. The source is a female donor with multiple sclerosis, enrolled in a pregnancy study. The rearrangement joins TRBV4-1 to TRBJ1-1; TRBD1 agrees at 10 bases. The CDR3 reads CASSLGQGVEAFF. Written as DNA, the CDR3 is TGCGCCAGCAGTCTCGGACAGGGGGTTGAAGCTTTCTTT.